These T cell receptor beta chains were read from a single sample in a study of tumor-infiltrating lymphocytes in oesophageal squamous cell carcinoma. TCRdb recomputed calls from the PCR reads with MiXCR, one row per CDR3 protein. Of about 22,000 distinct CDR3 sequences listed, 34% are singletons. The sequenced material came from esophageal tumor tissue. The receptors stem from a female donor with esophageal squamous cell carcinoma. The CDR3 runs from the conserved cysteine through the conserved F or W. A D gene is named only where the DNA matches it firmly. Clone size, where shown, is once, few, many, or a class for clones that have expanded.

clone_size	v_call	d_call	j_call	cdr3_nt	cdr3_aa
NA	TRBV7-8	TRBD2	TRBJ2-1	TGTGCCAGCAGCGAAGGACTAGCGGGTGTCAATGAGCAGTTCTTC	CASSEGLAGVNEQFF
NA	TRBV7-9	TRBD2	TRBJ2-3	TGTGCCAGCAGCTTAATGGGGACTAGCGGAGGCCCCGATACGCAGTATTTT	CASSLMGTSGGPDTQYF
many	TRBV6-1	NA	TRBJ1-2	TGTGCCAGCAGTGAAAGGGGGGAGTGGGTTTATGGCTACACCTTC	CASSERGEWVYGYTF
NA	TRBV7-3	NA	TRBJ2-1	TGTGCCAGCAGCTCAAGTGGGGGTTCCTACAATGAGCAGCTCTTC	CASSSSGGSYNEQLF
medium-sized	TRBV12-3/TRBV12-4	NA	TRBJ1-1	TGTGCCAGCAGTCCACAGGGTGCGAACACTGAAGCTTTCTTT	CASSPQGANTEAFF
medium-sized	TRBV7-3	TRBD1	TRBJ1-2	TGTGCCAGCAGCTTATCAGGGGGCTATGGCTACACCTTC	CASSLSGGYGYTF
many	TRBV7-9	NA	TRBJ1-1	TGTGCCAGCAGCTTAGTTCTGGGCGACACTGAAGCTTTCTTT	CASSLVLGDTEAFF
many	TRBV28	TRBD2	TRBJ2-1	TGTGCCAGCAGTCGATTGGTTGGCAGGGCAACGCTGCTAGCGGATAATGAGCAGTTCTTC	CASSRLVGRATLLADNEQFF
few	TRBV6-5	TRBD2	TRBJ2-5	TGTGCCAGCAGTTACACGAGACTAGCCCAGAGGCCCGAGACCCAGTACTTC	CASSYTRLAQRPETQYF
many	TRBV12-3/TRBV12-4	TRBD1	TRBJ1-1	TGTGCCAGCAGTTCCCAGGGGGGGGGCAGCACTGAAGCTTTCTTT	CASSSQGGGSTEAFF
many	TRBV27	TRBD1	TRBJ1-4	TGTGCCAGCAGATTATTAACAGGGGACAGAACTAATGAAAAACTGTTTTTT	CASRLLTGDRTNEKLFF
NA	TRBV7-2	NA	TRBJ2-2	TGTGCCAGCAGCTTTTCTAGGGGAAACACCGGGGAGCTGTTTTTT	CASSFSRGNTGELFF
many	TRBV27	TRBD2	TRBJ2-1	TGTGCCAGCAGTTTACTAGCGGGAGCTAACAATGAGCAGTTCTTC	CASSLLAGANNEQFF
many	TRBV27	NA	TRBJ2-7	TGTGCCAGCAGTCCTGGACAGACCTACGAGCAGTACTTC	CASSPGQTYEQYF
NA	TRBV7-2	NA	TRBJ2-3	TGTGCCAGCAGCTCGCCCGGGACTTCTTCGGGGGTTTTAGATACGCAGTATTTT	CASSSPGTSSGVLDTQYF
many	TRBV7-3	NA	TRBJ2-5	TGTGCCAGCAGCGTCAACAAAGAGACCCAGTACTTC	CASSVNKETQYF
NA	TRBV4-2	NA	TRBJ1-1	TGTGCCAGCAGCCCCCTTCCTCTCCGTGTCGGGAACACTGAAGCTTTCTTT	CASSPLPLRVGNTEAFF
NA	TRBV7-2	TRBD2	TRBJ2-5	TGTGCCAGCAGCAGGTACGGGAGGTCTTACAATGAGCAGTACTTC	CASSRYGRSYNEQYF
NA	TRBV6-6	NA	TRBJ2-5	TGTGCCAGCAGCCGCTTGGTGATTCTAGGGCCCCAAGAGACCCAGTACTTC	CASSRLVILGPQETQYF
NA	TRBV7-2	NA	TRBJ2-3	TGTGCCAGCAGCTTAGCACAGGGACGCTACGAGAAGTATTTT	CASSLAQGRYEKYF
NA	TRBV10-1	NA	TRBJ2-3	TGCGCCAGCAGTGAGAGTAGGGATACGCAGTATTTT	CASSESRDTQYF
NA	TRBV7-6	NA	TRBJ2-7	TGTGCCAGCAGCAAGGGCTCCTACGAGCAGTACTTC	CASSKGSYEQYF
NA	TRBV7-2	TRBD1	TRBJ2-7	TGTGCCAGCAGCTCACGACTCCCCGGGACAGGGACATACAATGAGCAGTACTTC	CASSSRLPGTGTYNEQYF
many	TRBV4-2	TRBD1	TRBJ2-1	TGTGCCAGCGGGACAGGGGCCTACAATGAGCAGTTCTTC	CASGTGAYNEQFF
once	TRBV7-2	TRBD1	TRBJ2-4	TGTGCCAGCAGCTTAGGAAGGGACAGAAAACAGTACTTC	CASSLGRDRKQYF
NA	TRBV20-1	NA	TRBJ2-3	TGCAGTGCTAGAGATGCGGGACTCGGCACAGATACGCAGTATTTT	CSARDAGLGTDTQYF
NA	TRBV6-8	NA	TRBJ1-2	TGTGCCAGCAGTTACTCGATGGTTTTGGACCCCGGGGATGGCTACACCTTC	CASSYSMVLDPGDGYTF
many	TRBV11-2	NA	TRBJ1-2	TGTGCCAGCAGCTTAGATCCGGGGTTTGGGTATGGCTACACCTTC	CASSLDPGFGYGYTF
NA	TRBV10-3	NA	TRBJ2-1	TGTGCCATCAGGGAAAGGAGGGATCCTGACAATGAGCAGTTCTTC	CAIRERRDPDNEQFF
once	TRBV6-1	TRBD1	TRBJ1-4	TGTGCCAGCAGTGAGGGACAGGGGATGAGGGAAAAACTGTTTTTT	CASSEGQGMREKLFF
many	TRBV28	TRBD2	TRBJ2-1	TGTGCCAGCAGGGAGGCTAGCGGAGTCAATGAGCAGTTCTTC	CASREASGVNEQFF
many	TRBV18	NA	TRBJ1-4	TGTGCCAGCCGAACCGGTAATGAAAAACTGTTTTTT	CASRTGNEKLFF
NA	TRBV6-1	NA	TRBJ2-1	TGTGCCAGCACCTTACCGAGGGAGAATGAGCAGTTCTTC	CASTLPRENEQFF
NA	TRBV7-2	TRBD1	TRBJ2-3	TGTGCCAGCAGCCCGGGGAGAGGACAGGGCCGGGATACGCAGTATTTT	CASSPGRGQGRDTQYF
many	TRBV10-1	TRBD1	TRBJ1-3	TGCGCCGATCAGGGGGACTCTGGAAACACCATATATTTT	CADQGDSGNTIYF
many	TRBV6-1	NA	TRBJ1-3	TGTGCCAGCATTTTTGGAAACACCATATATTTT	CASIFGNTIYF
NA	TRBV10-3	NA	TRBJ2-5	TGTGCCATCAGTGAGGCAGCCCAAGAGACCCAGTACTTC	CAISEAAQETQYF
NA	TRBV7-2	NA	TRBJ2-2	TGTGCCAGCAGCATAACGGACAGAGAGAACACCGGGGAGCTGTTTTTT	CASSITDRENTGELFF
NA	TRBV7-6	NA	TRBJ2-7	TGTGCCAGCAGCCCACAGACAGAGGCCGAGCAGTACTTC	CASSPQTEAEQYF
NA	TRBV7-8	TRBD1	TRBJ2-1	TGTGCCAGCAGCTTAGGGGTCGTCACAGGGGTGGGTGAGCAGTTCTTC	CASSLGVVTGVGEQFF
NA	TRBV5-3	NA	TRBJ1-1	TGTGCCAGCAGCTTGGTGACAGCTACTATAGATACGCATTATTTT	CASSLVTATIDTHYF
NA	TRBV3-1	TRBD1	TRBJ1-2	TGTGCCAGCAGCCGAAAGCTTCCAGGGGGAAACTATGGCTACACCTTC	CASSRKLPGGNYGYTF
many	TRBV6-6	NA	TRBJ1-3	TGTGCCAGCAGTTACTCGGGCAGCTACCACTCTGGAAACACCATATATTTT	CASSYSGSYHSGNTIYF
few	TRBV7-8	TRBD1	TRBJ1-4	TGTGCCAGCAGCTTACTGACAGGGGGGAAACTGTTTTTT	CASSLLTGGKLFF
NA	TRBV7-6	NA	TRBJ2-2	TGTGCTAGCAGCTTAACAGGGAGCACCGGGGAGCTGTTTTTT	CASSLTGSTGELFF
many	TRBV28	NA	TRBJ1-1	TGTGCCAGCAGTCCCCCCCCGGGGGGTTACACTGAAGCTTTCTTT	CASSPPPGGYTEAFF
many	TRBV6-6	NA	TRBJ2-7	TGTGCCAGCAGTTACTCGCAGGGTTTAAGCAATGAGCAGTACTTC	CASSYSQGLSNEQYF
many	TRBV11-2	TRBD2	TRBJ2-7	TGTGCCAGCAGCTTAAGGCAAGCGGGAGAGCGGGAGCAGTACTTC	CASSLRQAGEREQYF
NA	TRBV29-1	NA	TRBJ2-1	TGCAGCGCTATAGGGGCTGCTACCTACAATGAGCAGTTCTTC	CSAIGAATYNEQFF
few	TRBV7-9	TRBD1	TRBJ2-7	TGTGCCAGCAGCGCCCGGGACAGCACCTACGAGCAGTACTTC	CASSARDSTYEQYF
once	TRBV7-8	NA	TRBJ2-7	TGTGCCAGCAGCTTTGGATTAGCCTACGAGCAGTACTTC	CASSFGLAYEQYF
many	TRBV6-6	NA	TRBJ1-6	TGTGCCAGCAGTTACTCGCTAGGGTCACCCCTCCACTTT	CASSYSLGSPLHF
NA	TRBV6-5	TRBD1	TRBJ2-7	TGTGCCATGGGACAGGGGGCTTACGAGCAGTACTTC	CAMGQGAYEQYF
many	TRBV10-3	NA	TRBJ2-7	TGTGCCACCCTCGGACCAGGGAGCTCCTACGAGCAGTACTTC	CATLGPGSSYEQYF
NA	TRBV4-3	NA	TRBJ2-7	TGCGCCAGCAGCCAAGATCTCGGGGTCCACTCCTACGAGCAGTACTTC	CASSQDLGVHSYEQYF